This T cell receptor (beta chain) emerged from a study of shared clonotypes between healthy human individuals. Study results and caveats: Clonotypes not shared had lower generation probabilities than those common to all four donors. Incomplete sequencing of sorted subsets was indicated by rarefaction despite large depth.

Produced via immunoSEQ multiplex PCR; TCRdb's table is partial and in-frame only. Counted here are millions of clones, approximately 94% occurring once; the ten biggest clones make up 0.9% to 1.4%. The V gene lost 5 bases and the J gene lost 5 bases, with 15 bases spanning the gap. The CDR3 is made up of 14 amino acids. The germline gives CDR1 MNHEY, CDR2 SVGAGI. Details on this clone: Its specificity is not known.

Selected positively for CCR7 and CD45RO-negative, naive CD8 cells excluded terminally differentiated effector memory CD45RA+ cells. The chain joins TRBV6-5 to TRBJ1-2; the D gene is possibly TRBD1 (6 bases). The receptor was derived from a man between 18 and 29 years old in good health. Sequenced input: naive CD8+ T cells sorted from blood. The CDR3: CASSRQGGGYGYTF. Written as DNA, the CDR3 is TGTGCCAGCAGTAGGCAGGGAGGGGGTTATGGCTACACCTTC.